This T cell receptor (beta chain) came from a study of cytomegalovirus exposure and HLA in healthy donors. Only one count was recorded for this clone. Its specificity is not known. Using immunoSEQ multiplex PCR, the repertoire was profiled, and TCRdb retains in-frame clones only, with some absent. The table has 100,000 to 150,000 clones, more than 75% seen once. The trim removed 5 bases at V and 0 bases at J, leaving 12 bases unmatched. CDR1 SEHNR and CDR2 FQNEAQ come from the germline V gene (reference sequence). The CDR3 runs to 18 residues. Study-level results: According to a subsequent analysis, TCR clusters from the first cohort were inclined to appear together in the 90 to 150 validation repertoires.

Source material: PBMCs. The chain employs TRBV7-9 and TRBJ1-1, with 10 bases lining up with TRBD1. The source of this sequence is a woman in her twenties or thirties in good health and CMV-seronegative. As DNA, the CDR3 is TGTGCCAGCAGCCCCTGGACAGGGGGGATACTCATGAACACTGAAGCTTTCTTT. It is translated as CASSPWTGGILMNTEAFF.